These 24 T cell receptor beta chains were all obtained from the same sample, sequenced in a study of identical twins (dated by TCRdb to 2015 to 2016). The library was made by 5' RACE. Reads for this sample came from an Illumina HiSeq 2000. TCRdb ran its own pipeline on the public reads, namely fastp trimming at Q25 and MiXCR clone calling, and kept in-frame beta chains. Rows merge per CDR3 protein into single entries with the most common DNA and genes. The sample includes hundreds of thousands of distinct CDR3 sequences, with over 8.5% observed a single time. The ten largest clonotypes hold more than 0.75% of the sample. These records were also assigned to another study, of yellow fever vaccine responses in identical twins.

The specimen was PBMCs. The receptors stem from a young woman in good health.

This clonotype occurred a few times. The rearrangement uses TRBV21-1 and TRBJ1-4; the DNA was not used to check the table's D call, TRBD1. TRBV21-1 corresponds to a pseudogene. The CDR3 totals 12 residues. CDR3 loop: CAADREGEKLFF. The CDR3 DNA is TGTGCAGCCGACAGGGAGGGTGAAAAACTGTTTTTT.

This clonotype came up a few times. This chain uses TRBV7-2 with TRBJ2-5; D is perhaps TRBD2 (7 bases). Per the germline V gene, CDR1 is SGHTA and CDR2 is FQGNSA. The V end lost 2 bases, the J end lost 4 bases, and 14 bases lay between the germline ends. The CDR3 is 15 amino acids. The CDR3 DNA sequence: TGTGCCAGCAGCTTATTTACAGGGAGGGCAGAGACCCAGTACTTC. This encodes CASSLFTGRAETQYF. Full variable domain (outside the CDR3, taken from reference TRBV7-2 and TRBJ2-5): GAGVSQSPSNKVTEKGKDVELRCDPISGHTALYWYRQSLGQGLEFLIYFQGNSAPDKSGLPSDRFSAERTGGSVSTLTIQRTQQEDSAVYLCASSLFTGRAETQYFGPGTRLLVL.

This clonotype was seen a handful of times. The chain is built from TRBV20-1 and TRBJ2-7, with 8 bases that match TRBD1. V lost 6 bases to trimming and J lost 4 bases; unmatched junction nucleotides: 8. CDR1 and CDR2 from the germline V gene are DFQATT and SNEGSKA (reference sequence). The CDR3 runs 13 residues. CDR3 DNA: TGCAGTGCCCTCGGACAGGGAGGATACGAGCAGTACTTC. Translation gives CSALGQGGYEQYF.

The V call is TRBV7-2, the J call TRBJ1-1; 7 bases line up with TRBD1. The CDR3 runs to 17 residues. Germline lookup yields CDR1 SGHTA and CDR2 FQGNSA. J lost 5 bases, V lost 1 base, and 13 bases had no gene match. CDR3 sequence reads: CASSLGETGRWWTEAFF. The CDR3, as DNA: TGTGCCAGCAGCTTAGGAGAGACAGGGAGGTGGTGGACTGAAGCTTTCTTT.

This clonotype was recorded many times. This chain uses TRBV29-1 with TRBJ2-1; 9 bases agree with TRBD1. With 4 bases clipped from V and 4 bases from J, the junction kept 8 bases outside the gene matches. Germline V lookup: CDR1 SQVTM, CDR2 ANQGSEA. The length of the CDR3 is 15 residues. CDR3 nucleotide sequence: TGCAGCGTTGTGTCTGGCGGGACAGGGTACAATGAGCAGTTCTTC. Protein product: CSVVSGGTGYNEQFF.

The genes are TRBV5-8 and TRBJ2-2; tentatively, D is TRBD2 (6 bases). There are 16 residues in the CDR3. V lost 1 base and J 4 bases, leaving 14 bases between the germline ends. Germline lookup yields CDR1 SGHTS and CDR2 YDEGEE. The CDR3 bases are TGTGCCAGCAGCTTGCTTCCGGGAGTGAGCACCGGGGAGCTGTTTTTT. This sequence encodes CASSLLPGVSTGELFF.

This clonotype came up many times. CDR3 nucleotide sequence: TGTGCCAGTAGTGAAGACAGTTACAATGAGCAGTTCTTC. Translating it yields CASSEDSYNEQFF. This chain links TRBV19 with TRBJ2-1, with D possibly TRBD1 on 5 matching bases. Germline V gene lookup returns CDR1 LNHDA and CDR2 SQIVND (reference sequence). V was pared by 5 bases and J by 4 bases, with 9 bases between. The CDR3 loop spans 13 amino acids. The full variable domain, rest sourced from reference TRBV19 and TRBJ2-1, is DGGITQSPKYLFRKEGQNVTLSCEQNLNHDAMYWYRQDPGQGLRLIYYSQIVNDFQKGDIAEGYSVSREKKESFPLTVTSAQKNPTAFYLCASSEDSYNEQFFGPGTRLTVL.

The rearrangement uses TRBV7-3 and TRBJ2-3; TRBD2 matches at 12 bases. This CDR3 is 19 amino acids long. The germline CDR1 and CDR2 sequences are SGHTA and FQGTGA. V lost 10 bases, J lost 6 bases, and 23 bases stayed unmatched. The CDR3 coding sequence is TGTGCCATCAGTTCCACCCCTAAGACTAGCGGGGGCCCCAGGGATACGCAGTATTTT. It codes for CAISSTPKTSGGPRDTQYF. The complete variable domain, with remaining parts taken from reference TRBV7-3 and TRBJ2-3, reads GAGVSQTPSNKVTEKGKYVELRCDPISGHTALYWYRQSLGQGPEFLIYFQGTGAADDSGLPNDRFFAVRPEGSVSTLKIQRTERGDSAVYLCAISSTPKTSGGPRDTQYFGPGTRLTVL.

The sample holds a few counts of this clonotype. The chain has TRBV15 and TRBJ2-2, with D uncertain. This CDR3 has 13 amino acids. V shed 3 bases and J shed 5 bases, with 7 bases lying between them. Germline CDR1 reads LNHNV; CDR2 reads YYDKDF (reference sequence). The CDR3 sequence is CATSSVRTGELFF. The CDR3 DNA sequence: TGTGCCACCAGCAGCGTGCGGACCGGGGAGCTGTTTTTT.

This clonotype came up many times. This rearrangement joins TRBV20-1 to TRBJ2-1, with D possibly matching TRBD1 (7 bases). The germline gives CDR1 DFQATT, CDR2 SNEGSKA (reference sequence). The CDR3 contains 11 residues. Trimming shortened V by 6 bases and J by 9 bases, and 12 bases separated the two germline ends. CDR3 nucleotide sequence: TGCAGTGCCGGAGGGGGCGCTGAGCAGTTCTTC. Protein product: CSAGGGAEQFF.

This chain links TRBV20-1 with TRBJ2-7; D is possibly TRBD1 or TRBD2 (5 bases each). CDR1 DFQATT and CDR2 SNEGSKA come from the germline V gene (reference sequence). The CDR3 loop spans 14 amino acids. V lost 2 bases and J 2 bases, leaving 13 bases between the germline ends. The CDR3, as DNA: TGCAGTGCTAGACGGGACCTAGTGGCCTACGAGCAGTACTTC. Amino acid sequence: CSARRDLVAYEQYF.

This clonotype was seen a few times. The gene calls are TRBV7-2 and TRBJ2-1, with 7 bases identical to TRBD2. Per germline, CDR1 SGHTA and CDR2 FQGNSA. The ends lost 5 bases at V and 4 bases at J; junction bases unmatched: 8. The CDR3 sequence is 15 residues long. The CDR3 reads CASSPRDYGYNEQFF. The CDR3 region has the DNA TGTGCCAGCAGCCCCCGGGACTACGGATACAATGAGCAGTTCTTC.

This clonotype was counted between two and nine times. The chain combines TRBV4-2 with TRBJ2-1, with 8 bases aligning to TRBD1. CDR3 length equals 15 residues. The trim removed 0 bases at V and 9 bases at J, leaving 7 bases unmatched. The germline V gene encodes CDR1 LGHNA and CDR2 YNFKEQ. The CDR3 DNA is TGTGCCAGCAGCCAAGATTGGCAGGGGGCCGGTGAGCAGTTCTTC. Its translation: CASSQDWQGAGEQFF.

This clonotype was found a few times. This rearrangement joins TRBV21-1 to TRBJ2-2; the DNA was not used to check the table's D call, TRBD1. TRBV21-1 is tagged as a pseudogene. The CDR3 sequence is 16 residues long. For the CDR3, the DNA is TGTGCCAGCAGCACACAGGGAAATTTGAACACCGGGGAGCTGTTTTTT. Amino acid sequence: CASSTQGNLNTGELFF.

As DNA, the CDR3 is TGCGCCAGCAGCTACCAGGACAGCACAGATACGCAGTATTTT. Amino acids: CASSYQDSTDTQYF. The chain carries TRBV5-1 and TRBJ2-3; D uncertain. The CDR3 sequence is 14 residues long. In germline, CDR1 is SGHRS, CDR2 YFSETQ. The V end lost 3 bases, the J end lost 0 bases, and 8 bases lay between the germline ends.

There are a few counts of this clonotype. The V gene is TRBV6-1, the J gene TRBJ2-3, with TRBD1 matching over 10 bases. This CDR3 is 18 amino acids long. CDR1 is MNHNS and CDR2 is SASEGT in the germline V gene. Trimming removed 5 bases from V and 0 bases from J; junction bases left unmatched: 11. In DNA, the CDR3 is TGTGCCAGCAGTCCAAGCAGACAGGGGGCTGATAGCACAGATACGCAGTATTTT. Encoded protein: CASSPSRQGADSTDTQYF.

In this sample, this clonotype turned up many times. V is TRBV6-5 and J is TRBJ2-7; D remains unclear. This CDR3 contains 15 residues. V dropped 3 bases and J dropped 4 bases, with 16 bases sitting between them. From germline, CDR1 is MNHEY and CDR2 SVGAGI. Here the CDR3 reads CASSYRHDRSYEQYF. CDR3 sequence (DNA): TGTGCCAGCAGTTATAGGCACGATAGATCATACGAGCAGTACTTC.

This clonotype was recorded at least ten times. V and J are TRBV12-3 or TRBV12-4 and TRBJ1-1; TRBD1 is a possible D gene (5 bases). The V end lost 3 bases, the J end lost 6 bases, and 8 bases lay between the germline ends. The CDR3 contains 12 residues. CDR3 in amino acids: CASSLDISEAFF. In nucleotides, the CDR3 is TGTGCCAGCAGTTTGGACATCTCTGAAGCTTTCTTT.

In this sample, this clonotype turned up many times. V usage is TRBV6-1 and J usage is TRBJ2-2; D is possibly TRBD1 (6 bases). The CDR3 has 16 residues. The V gene lost 6 bases and the J gene lost 1 base, with 15 bases spanning the gap. Germline V gene data show CDR1 as MNHNS and CDR2 as SASEGT. CDR3 nucleotide sequence: TGTGCCAGCAGCCCCAGGGGCGGCGGGAACACCGGGGAGCTGTTTTTT. Translating gives CASSPRGGGNTGELFF.

This clonotype was recorded at least ten times. The V and J genes are TRBV5-1 and TRBJ2-2, with D perhaps matching TRBD1 or TRBD2 (5 bases each). Per germline, CDR1 SGHRS and CDR2 YFSETQ. The V end was cut by 4 bases, the J end by 3 bases, with 13 bases between. This CDR3 contains 15 residues. The CDR3 DNA is TGCGCCAGCAGCAGGGACGGAACCTACACCGGGGAGCTGTTTTTT. Its protein product is CASSRDGTYTGELFF.

This clonotype was seen only a few times. The J gene is TRBJ1-5, the V gene TRBV28, with a weak D call TRBD1 (5 bases). Trimming shortened V by 5 bases and J by 0 bases, and 8 bases separated the two germline ends. The germline V gene encodes CDR1 MDHEN and CDR2 SYDVKM. There are 14 residues in the CDR3. CDR3 sequence (DNA): TGTGCCAGCAGTCCACAGGTTAGCAATCAGCCCCAGCATTTT. Translation: CASSPQVSNQPQHF.

This sequence joins TRBV6-6 and TRBJ2-7; 7 nucleotides line up with TRBD2. Trimming cost V 4 bases and J 7 bases; bases outside gene matches: 7. The CDR3 length is 13 residues. The germline gives CDR1 MNHNY, CDR2 SVGAGI (reference sequence). The CDR3 region is CASSSPTSLEQYF. In DNA, the CDR3 is TGTGCCAGCAGTTCCCCGACTAGCTTGGAGCAGTACTTC.

A few counts support this clonotype. This chain uses TRBV29-1 with TRBJ1-2, with no clear D. With 0 bases removed from V and 2 bases from J, the gap between germline ends came to 13 bases. The CDR3 runs to 15 residues. Looked up from germline, CDR1 is SQVTM and CDR2 is ANQGSEA. CDR3 sequence reads: CSVEDVGPGNYGYTF. The DNA for the CDR3 is TGCAGCGTTGAAGATGTGGGTCCTGGGAACTATGGCTACACCTTC.

This clonotype was counted between two and nine times. The gene calls are TRBV7-9 and TRBJ1-6; the match to TRBD1 covers 7 bases. The CDR3 consists of 15 residues. In germline, CDR1 is SEHNR, CDR2 FQNEAQ (reference sequence). J lost 6 bases, V lost 2 bases, and 4 bases had no gene match. The CDR3 DNA is TGTGCCAGCAGCTTAAGCCCAGGGGGTAATTCACCCCTCCACTTT. Translated, it gives CASSLSPGGNSPLHF. The full variable domain, rest sourced from reference TRBV7-9 and TRBJ1-6, is DTGVSQNPRHKITKRGQNVTFRCDPISEHNRLYWYRQTLGQGPEFLTYFQNEAQLEKSRLLSDRFSAERPKGSFSTLEIQRTEQGDSAMYLCASSLSPGGNSPLHFGNGTRLTVT.